Presented here are 8 T cell receptor beta chains from one specimen sequenced in a study of shared clonotypes between healthy human individuals. Method: immunoSEQ multiplex PCR; TCRdb's copy keeps in-frame clones and lacks some. This sample has 1.6 million or so clones, with approximately 98.5% found just once. The sequenced sample was naive CD4+ T cells sorted from blood. Subset noted: CD45RA+ positively selected. The receptors were sampled from a young man in good health.

This clone is a singleton in its sample. The rearrangement uses TRBV18 and TRBJ2-7; D is unresolved. Trimming removed 2 bases from V and 2 bases from J, with 13 bases in between. The CDR3 loop spans 15 amino acids. Germline V lookup: CDR1 KGHSH, CDR2 LQKENI. CDR3 in DNA: TGTGCCAGCTCACCAACCCTTGACCGAGCCTACGAGCAGTACTTC. It yields the protein CASSPTLDRAYEQYF.

CDR3 amino acids: CATSRGRDYTEAFF. DNA of the CDR3: TGTGCCACCAGCAGAGGCAGGGATTACACTGAAGCTTTCTTT. The chain employs TRBV15 and TRBJ1-1; TRBD1 might be the D (5 bases). The germline CDR1 and CDR2 sequences are LNHNV and YYDKDF (reference sequence). V lost 1 base and J lost 3, with 9 bases in between. The CDR3 spans 14 residues.

The rearrangement uses TRBV29-1 and TRBJ2-4; possible D gene TRBD1, 7 bases. The germline CDR1 and CDR2 sequences are SQVTM and ANQGSEA. The CDR3 extends over 13 amino acids. V lost 7 bases and J lost 7, with 17 bases in between. The CDR3 region has the DNA TGCAGCGGCAGACAGGGTCGGGAGAACATTCAGTACTTC. It codes for CSGRQGRENIQYF.

This clone was recorded once. The V call is TRBV28, the J call TRBJ2-3; 7 positions match TRBD2. This CDR3 spans 17 amino acids. Germline V gives CDR1 MDHEN, CDR2 SYDVKM. V lost 1 base and J lost 8; bases outside the gene matches: 15. CDR3 region: CASSLSVAGPRVRTQYF. CDR3 nucleotides: TGTGCCAGCAGTTTATCGGTAGCGGGCCCGAGGGTACGTACGCAGTATTTT. Filled out from reference TRBV28 and TRBJ2-3, the complete variable domain reads DVKVTQSSRYLVKRTGEKVFLECVQDMDHENMFWYRQDPGLGLRLIYFSYDVKMKEKGDIPEGYSVSREKKERFSLILESASTNQTSMYLCASSLSVAGPRVRTQYFGPGTRLTVL.

The chain uses TRBV4-3 and TRBJ2-7; TRBD2 matches at 7 bases. This CDR3 contains 17 residues. Trimming at V came to 0 bases and at J to 0 bases, leaving 8 bases not matched to a gene. Germline V gives CDR1 LGHNA, CDR2 YSLEER. CDR3 sequence: CASSQELGGTFSYEQYF. The CDR3 nucleotides read TGCGCCAGCAGCCAAGAACTGGGGGGGACCTTCTCCTACGAGCAGTACTTC.

The chain joins TRBV5-1 to TRBJ2-7; TRBD2 aligns across 10 bases. Germline CDR1 reads SGHRS; CDR2 reads YFSETQ. The ends lost 2 bases at V and 0 bases at J; junction bases unmatched: 8. CDR3 length: 17 amino acids. The chain's CDR3 is CASSFQLAGFSSYEQYF. CDR3 nucleotide sequence: TGCGCCAGCAGCTTCCAACTAGCGGGATTTAGCTCCTACGAGCAGTACTTC.

For this clone: Within the sample, other DNA sequences also encode this same CDR3. The J gene is TRBJ1-2, the V gene TRBV28; D possibly corresponds to TRBD1 (5 bases). Germline CDR1 MDHEN, CDR2 SYDVKM. The CDR3 is made up of 12 amino acids. The V and J ends lost 3 bases and 4 bases respectively, with 6 bases between them. The CDR3 region is CASSLGLYGYTF. The CDR3 DNA sequence: TGTGCCAGCAGTTTGGGGCTCTATGGCTACACCTTC.

This clone was found once. The chain employs TRBV4-3 and TRBJ2-2; 10 bases map to TRBD2. Losses at the gene ends were 0 bases for V and 6 bases for J; bases not matched to a gene: 4. CDR3 length: 16 residues. Germline lookup yields CDR1 LGHNA and CDR2 YSLEER. This chain's CDR3 is CASSQDPSGRAGELFF. The CDR3 nucleotides are TGCGCCAGCAGCCAAGATCCGAGCGGGAGGGCCGGGGAGCTGTTTTTT.